This T cell receptor (beta chain) is from a study of technical replicates of blood from a few donors. Germline V gene sequence: CDR1 SQVTM, CDR2 ANQGSEA. The CDR3 is made up of 11 amino acids. With 2 bases removed from V and 7 bases from J, the gap between germline ends came to 6 bases. This clone has a single count. The protocol was immunoSEQ multiplex PCR, while the TCRdb copy is restricted to in-frame clones and leaves out a portion. This table has tens of thousands of clones, roughly 95% appearing once. What was sequenced was T cells isolated from PBMCs. The receptor was derived from a human donor in good health. The chain employs TRBV29-1 and TRBJ2-1; D ambiguous. The CDR3 DNA follows: TGCAGCGTTGAATGGGCGAATGAGCAGTTCTTC. It specifies CSVEWANEQFF.